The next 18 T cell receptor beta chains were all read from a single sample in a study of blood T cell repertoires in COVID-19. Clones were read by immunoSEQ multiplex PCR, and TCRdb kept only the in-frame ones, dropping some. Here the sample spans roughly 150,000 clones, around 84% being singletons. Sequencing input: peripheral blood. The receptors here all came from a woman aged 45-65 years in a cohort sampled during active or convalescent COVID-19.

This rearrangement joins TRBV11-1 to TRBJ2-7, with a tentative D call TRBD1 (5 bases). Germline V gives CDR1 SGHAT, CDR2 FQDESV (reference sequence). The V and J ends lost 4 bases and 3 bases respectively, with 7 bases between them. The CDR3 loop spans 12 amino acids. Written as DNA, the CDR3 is TGTGCCAGCAGCTCTCAGGGCTACGAGCAGTACTTC. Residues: CASSSQGYEQYF.

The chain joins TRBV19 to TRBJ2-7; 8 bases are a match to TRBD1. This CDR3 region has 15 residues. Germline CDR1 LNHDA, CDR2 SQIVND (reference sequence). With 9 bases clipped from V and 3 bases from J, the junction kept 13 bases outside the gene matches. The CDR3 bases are TGTGCCAGCAGAGAGGGACAGGCTGGAGGCTACGAGCAGTACTTC. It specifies CASREGQAGGYEQYF.

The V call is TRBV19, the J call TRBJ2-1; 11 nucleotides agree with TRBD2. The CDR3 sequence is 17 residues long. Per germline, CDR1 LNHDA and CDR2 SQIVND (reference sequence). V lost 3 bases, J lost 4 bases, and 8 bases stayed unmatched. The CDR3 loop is CASSIGTSGILYNEQFF. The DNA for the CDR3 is TGTGCCAGTAGTATCGGGACTAGCGGTATCTTGTACAATGAGCAGTTCTTC.

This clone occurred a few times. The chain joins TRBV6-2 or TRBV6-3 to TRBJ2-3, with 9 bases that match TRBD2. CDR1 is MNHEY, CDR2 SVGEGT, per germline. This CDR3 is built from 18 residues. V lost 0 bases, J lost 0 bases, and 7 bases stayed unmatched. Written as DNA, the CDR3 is TGTGCCAGCAGTTACTCGGTTAGCGGGGGAACTAGCACAGATACGCAGTATTTT. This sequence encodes CASSYSVSGGTSTDTQYF.

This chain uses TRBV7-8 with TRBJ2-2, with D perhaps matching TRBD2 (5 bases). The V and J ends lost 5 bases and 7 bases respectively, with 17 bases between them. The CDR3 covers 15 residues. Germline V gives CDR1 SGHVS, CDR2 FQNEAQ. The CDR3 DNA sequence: TGTGCCAGCAGCAAACTAGTCAGTTCGGGCGGGGAGCTGTTTTTT. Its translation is CASSKLVSSGGELFF.

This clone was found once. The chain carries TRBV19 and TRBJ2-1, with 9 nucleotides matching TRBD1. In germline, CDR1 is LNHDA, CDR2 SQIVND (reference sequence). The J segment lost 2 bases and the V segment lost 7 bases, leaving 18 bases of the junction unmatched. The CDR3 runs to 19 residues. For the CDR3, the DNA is TGTGCCAGTACCACAAGGAAACAGGGGGCCCTATACACCTACAATGAGCAGTTCTTC. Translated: CASTTRKQGALYTYNEQFF.

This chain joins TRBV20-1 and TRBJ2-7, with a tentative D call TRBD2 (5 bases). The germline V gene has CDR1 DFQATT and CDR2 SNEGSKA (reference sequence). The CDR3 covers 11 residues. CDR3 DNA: TGCATGGCGGTCCGGGACTACGAGCAGTACTTC. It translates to CMAVRDYEQYF.

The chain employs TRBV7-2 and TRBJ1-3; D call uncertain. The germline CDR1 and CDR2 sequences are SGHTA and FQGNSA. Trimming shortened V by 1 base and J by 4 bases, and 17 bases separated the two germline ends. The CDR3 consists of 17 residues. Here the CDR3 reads CASSLVLGEVSGNTIYF. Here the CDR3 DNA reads TGTGCCAGCAGCTTAGTTCTCGGCGAGGTATCAGGAAACACCATATATTTT.

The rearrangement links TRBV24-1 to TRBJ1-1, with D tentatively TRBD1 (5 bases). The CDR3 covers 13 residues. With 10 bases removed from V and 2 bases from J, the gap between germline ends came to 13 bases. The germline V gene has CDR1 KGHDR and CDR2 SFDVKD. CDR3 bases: TGTGCCACTACGCAGGGCTATAACACTGAAGCTTTCTTT. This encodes CATTQGYNTEAFF.

The DNA for the CDR3 is TGTGCCAGCAGCATGGCTACAGGTACCTCTGGAAACACCATATATTTT. Translated, it gives CASSMATGTSGNTIYF. This rearrangement joins TRBV7-9 to TRBJ1-3, with a weak D call TRBD1 (5 bases). From germline, CDR1 is SEHNR and CDR2 FQNEAQ (reference sequence). The CDR3 has 16 amino acids. Trimming left V 5 bases short and J 0 bases short, with 14 bases between.

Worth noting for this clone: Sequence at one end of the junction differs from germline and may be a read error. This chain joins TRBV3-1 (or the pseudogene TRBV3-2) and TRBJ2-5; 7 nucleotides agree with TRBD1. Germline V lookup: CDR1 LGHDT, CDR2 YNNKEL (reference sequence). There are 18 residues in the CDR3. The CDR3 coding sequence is TGTACCAGCAGCCAAGATCTCTTCGGGGCCCCCAGGGGGGAGACCCAGTACTTC. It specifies CTSSQDLFGAPRGETQYF.

The CDR3 DNA reads as TGCAGCGTGACGGGGGGGGACAGACACGAGCAGTACTTC. This sequence encodes CSVTGGDRHEQYF. The chain is built from TRBV29-1 and TRBJ2-7; a possible D gene is TRBD2 (8 bases). Germline CDR1 is SQVTM and CDR2 is ANQGSEA. Trimming shortened V by 6 bases and J by 5 bases, and 17 bases separated the two germline ends. The CDR3 totals 13 residues.

The CDR3 here is CASSLSPGNSPLHF. The CDR3 coding sequence is TGTGCCAGCAGCTTATCCCCAGGGAATTCACCCCTCCACTTT. The V gene is TRBV11-2, the J gene TRBJ1-6; perhaps TRBD1 as D (5 bases). Germline lookup yields CDR1 SGHAT and CDR2 FQNNGV. Deletions cut 2 bases from V and 7 bases from J, with 9 bases between. The CDR3 length is 14 residues.

CDR3 in DNA: TGTGCCATCAGTGGGGGAAGGGGGCGGACGAACACCGGGGAGCTGTTTTTT. Translating gives CAISGGRGRTNTGELFF. The chain combines TRBV10-3 with TRBJ2-2; 7 bases are shared with TRBD1. V shed 4 bases and J 0 bases; nucleotides not matched to a gene: 8. The V gene's germline CDR1 is ENHRY and CDR2 SYGVKD. The CDR3 is 17 residues long.

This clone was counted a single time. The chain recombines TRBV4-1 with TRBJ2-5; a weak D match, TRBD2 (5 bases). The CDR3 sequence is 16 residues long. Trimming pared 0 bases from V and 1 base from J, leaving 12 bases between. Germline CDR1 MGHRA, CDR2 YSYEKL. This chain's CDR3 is CASSQEMADFQETQYF. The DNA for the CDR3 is TGCGCCAGCAGCCAAGAAATGGCGGACTTCCAAGAGACCCAGTACTTC.

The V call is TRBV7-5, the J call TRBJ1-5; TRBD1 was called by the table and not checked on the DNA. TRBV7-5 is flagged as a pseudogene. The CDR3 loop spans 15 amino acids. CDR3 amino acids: CARSQCQGFDQPQHF. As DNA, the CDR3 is TGTGCCAGAAGCCAGTGCCAGGGATTTGATCAGCCCCAGCATTTT.

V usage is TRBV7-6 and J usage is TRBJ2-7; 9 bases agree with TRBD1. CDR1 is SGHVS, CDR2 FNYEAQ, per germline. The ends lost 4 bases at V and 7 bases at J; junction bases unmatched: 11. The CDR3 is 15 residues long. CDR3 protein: CASSSATGGRSEQYF. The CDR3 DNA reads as TGTGCCAGCAGCTCAGCGACAGGGGGTCGAAGTGAGCAGTACTTC.

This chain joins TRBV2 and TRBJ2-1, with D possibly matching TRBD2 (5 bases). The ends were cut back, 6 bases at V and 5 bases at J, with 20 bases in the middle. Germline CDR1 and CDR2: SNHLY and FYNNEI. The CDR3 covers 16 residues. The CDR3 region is CASSVEGSLWDNEQFF. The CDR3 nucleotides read TGTGCCAGCAGCGTCGAGGGCTCGCTCTGGGACAATGAGCAGTTCTTC. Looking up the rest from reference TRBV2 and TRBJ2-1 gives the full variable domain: EPEVTQTPSHQVTQMGQEVILRCVPISNHLYFYWYRQILGQKVEFLVSFYNNEISEKSEIFDDQFSVERPDGSNFTLKIRSTKLEDSAMYFCASSVEGSLWDNEQFFGPGTRLTVL.